Listed below are T cell receptor beta chains from one sample, sequenced in a study of blood T cell repertoires in COVID-19. This table comes from immunoSEQ multiplex PCR, and its TCRdb copy is limited to in-frame clones, with some not included. The sample consists of fewer than 250,000 clones, nearly 95% of them appearing once. The sequenced sample was peripheral blood. The receptors here all came from a man aged 25-45 years with COVID-19, enrolled during active disease. The CDR3 runs from the conserved cysteine through the conserved F or W. D genes are given only for firm matches. Clone size is given for some rows only: seen once, a few or many times, or a class if the clone is expanded.

size | J | V | D | CDR3 | DNA
- | TRBJ2-5 | TRBV9 | - | CASSVAEGDAETQYF | TGTGCCAGCAGCGTAGCTGAGGGAGATGCGGAGACCCAGTACTTC
- | TRBJ1-5 | TRBV3-1/TRBV3-2 | TRBD1 | CASSRNTGTGYNQPQHF | TGTGCCAGCAGCCGCAACACCGGGACAGGGTACAATCAGCCCCAGCATTTT
- | TRBJ2-1 | TRBV7-5 | - | CVRSLDLEGNEQFF | TGTGTCAGAAGCTTAGATCTTGAGGGCAATGAGCAGTTCTTC
- | TRBJ1-2 | TRBV9 | - | CASSTTTGTNNYGYTF | TGTGCCAGCAGCACCACCACAGGGACCAATAACTATGGCTACACCTTC
- | TRBJ2-4 | TRBV7-9 | - | CASSPGAGALRTKNIQYF | TGTGCCAGCAGCCCTGGGGCGGGGGCCCTACGGACCAAAAACATTCAGTACTTC
- | TRBJ1-1 | TRBV28 | - | CASSLRTAEAFF | TGTGCCAGCAGCCTTCGAACGGCTGAAGCTTTCTTT
- | TRBJ1-6 | TRBV7-2 | - | CASSPQPPGAGNSPLHF | TGTGCCAGCAGTCCTCAGCCCCCAGGGGCTGGTAATTCACCCCTCCACTTT
- | TRBJ2-2 | TRBV7-3 | - | CASSHRGGANTGELFF | TGTGCCAGCAGCCACCGTGGAGGGGCCAACACCGGGGAGCTGTTTTTT
- | TRBJ2-1 | TRBV3-1/TRBV3-2 | - | CASSPLGGVGNEQFF | TGTGCCAGCAGCCCGCTAGGAGGAGTCGGCAATGAGCAGTTCTTC
once | TRBJ2-7 | TRBV4-1 | TRBD2 | CASSQFELAGDEQYF | TGCGCCAGCAGCCAGTTTGAGCTAGCGGGGGACGAGCAGTACTTC
- | TRBJ1-1 | TRBV5-1 | - | CASSNGGSTEAFF | TGCGCCAGCAGTAACGGAGGGAGCACTGAAGCTTTCTTT
- | TRBJ1-4 | TRBV5-1 | - | CASSLELLGRGGGKLFF | TGCGCCAGCAGCTTGGAGCTTCTGGGACGCGGGGGAGGAAAACTGTTTTTT
once | TRBJ2-3 | TRBV7-9 | TRBD2 | CASSFTGTSGSTDTQYF | TGTGCCAGCAGCTTTACCGGGACTAGCGGGAGCACAGATACGCAGTATTTT
- | TRBJ2-7 | TRBV21-1 | - | CASSKAQGAQGRYEQYF | TGTGCCAGCAGCAAAGCACAGGGGGCCCAGGGAAGGTACGAGCAGTACTTC
- | TRBJ1-5 | TRBV27 | TRBD1 | CASSWDRDQPQHF | TGTGCCAGCAGTTGGGACAGAGATCAGCCCCAGCATTTT
- | TRBJ2-7 | TRBV9 | TRBD2 | CASSVSGGSSYEQYF | TGTGCCAGCAGCGTAAGCGGGGGAAGCTCCTACGAGCAGTACTTC
- | TRBJ1-2 | TRBV6-5 | TRBD1 | CASSSGTGFLGGYTF | TGTGCCAGCAGTTCGGGGACAGGCTTCCTGGGTGGCTACACCTTC
- | TRBJ1-2 | TRBV9 | - | CASSVDSHWGGADGYTF | TGTGCCAGCAGCGTAGACTCTCATTGGGGGGGCGCGGATGGCTACACCTTC
once | TRBJ2-3 | TRBV5-4 | TRBD2 | CASSPPRGGLTDTQYF | TGTGCCAGCAGCCCGCCTCGGGGGGGCCTCACAGATACGCAGTATTTT
- | TRBJ1-1 | TRBV18 | - | CASSPTGGMNTEAFF | TGTGCCAGCTCACCCACGGGGGGGATGAACACTGAAGCTTTCTTT
- | TRBJ2-2 | TRBV9 | - | CASSARQAPNTGELFF | TGTGCCAGCAGCGCGAGACAGGCACCGAACACCGGGGAGCTGTTTTTT
- | TRBJ1-2 | TRBV19 | TRBD1 | CASSTPDRVGVGYTF | TGTGCCAGTAGTACCCCGGACAGGGTCGGGGTTGGCTACACCTTC
- | TRBJ1-5 | TRBV2 | TRBD1 | CASSGQGINGQPQHF | TGTGCCAGCAGTGGACAGGGGATTAATGGCCAGCCCCAGCATTTT
- | TRBJ1-2 | TRBV15 | TRBD1 | CATSMSRLGTGTNGYTF | TGTGCCACCAGCATGTCCCGGCTAGGGACAGGTACGAATGGCTACACCTTC
- | TRBJ1-3 | TRBV18 | - | CASSVNEAGRSGNTIYF | TGTGCCAGCTCGGTAAACGAGGCAGGGCGATCTGGAAACACCATATATTTT
- | TRBJ1-2 | TRBV6-5 | TRBD1 | CASSSDRGQGYTF | TGTGCCAGCAGCTCCGACAGGGGGCAGGGCTACACCTTC
- | TRBJ1-2 | TRBV24-1 | - | CATSDVTTPNYGYTF | TGTGCCACCAGTGATGTGACAACTCCCAACTATGGCTACACCTTC
once | TRBJ2-3 | TRBV5-6 | - | CASSLGTSTDTQYF | TGTGCCAGCAGCTTGGGAACAAGCACAGATACGCAGTATTTT
- | TRBJ1-2 | TRBV5-4 | - | CASSSTGLGMGGYTF | TGTGCCAGCAGCTCTACGGGACTGGGGATGGGGGGCTACACCTTC
once | TRBJ1-3 | TRBV5-1 | - | CASSPPGLSGNTIYF | TGCGCCAGCTCCCCCCCGGGACTCTCTGGAAACACCATATATTTT
- | TRBJ2-7 | TRBV7-2 | - | CASSAPLGVAHSYEQYF | TGTGCCAGCAGCGCGCCCTTAGGGGTAGCCCATTCCTACGAGCAGTACTTC
- | TRBJ2-1 | TRBV11-2 | TRBD2 | CASSSSGGGYNEQFF | TGTGCCAGCAGCTCTAGCGGGGGGGGGTACAATGAGCAGTTCTTC
- | TRBJ2-7 | TRBV7-9 | TRBD2 | CASSVAGHFYEQYF | TGTGCCAGCAGCGTAGCGGGACACTTCTACGAGCAGTACTTC
- | TRBJ1-2 | TRBV15 | TRBD1 | CATSPPRQGAYGYTF | TGTGCCACCAGCCCTCCTCGACAGGGGGCCTATGGCTACACCTTC
- | TRBJ1-4 | TRBV18 | - | CASSLTGLGEKLFF | TGTGCCAGCTCCCTCACAGGGCTCGGGGAAAAACTGTTTTTT
- | TRBJ1-3 | TRBV19 | - | CASRLQGFSGNTIYF | TGTGCCAGTAGGCTACAGGGTTTTTCTGGAAACACCATATATTTT
- | TRBJ2-2 | TRBV4-1 | - | CASSPRARENTGELFF | TGCGCCAGCAGCCCGAGGGCTAGGGAGAACACCGGGGAGCTGTTTTTT
- | TRBJ1-3 | TRBV2 | - | CASSFAQGDTIYF | TGTGCCAGCAGTTTCGCCCAGGGTGACACCATATATTTT
- | TRBJ1-4 | TRBV4-1 | - | CASSQAVLGVGQREKLFF | TGCGCCAGCAGCCAAGCGGTGCTGGGGGTGGGACAACGTGAAAAACTGTTTTTT
- | TRBJ1-6 | TRBV11-2 | - | CASSLEAGSPLHF | TGTGCCAGCAGCCTAGAGGCAGGGTCACCCCTCCACTTT
- | TRBJ2-7 | TRBV10-3 | TRBD2 | CAISETGTGGAYEQYF | TGTGCCATCAGTGAGACCGGGACGGGAGGGGCCTACGAGCAGTACTTC
few | TRBJ2-5 | TRBV9 | - | CASSVALEGSGTQYF | TGTGCCAGCAGCGTAGCTCTGGAGGGGAGCGGGACCCAGTACTTC
once | TRBJ1-2 | TRBV14 | - | CASSRMNRDGYTF | TGTGCCAGCAGTCGAATGAACAGGGATGGCTACACCTTC
- | TRBJ1-2 | TRBV29-1 | - | CSVRTDRNYGYTF | TGCAGCGTCCGAACCGACAGAAACTATGGCTACACCTTC
- | TRBJ2-3 | TRBV19 | - | CASSIGPGRSGTDTQYF | TGTGCCAGTAGTATAGGTCCCGGTCGGTCGGGCACAGATACGCAGTATTTT
once | TRBJ2-5 | TRBV11-2 | - | CASSRLKTGSETQYF | TGTGCCAGCAGCCGACTAAAAACAGGGTCGGAGACCCAGTACTTC
- | TRBJ2-7 | TRBV30 | TRBD2 | CAWTPGGPEQYF | TGTGCCTGGACCCCGGGAGGCCCCGAGCAGTACTTC
once | TRBJ1-3 | TRBV13 | - | CASSSRGISGNTIYF | TGTGCCAGCAGCTCCCGGGGGATCTCTGGAAACACCATATATTTT
- | TRBJ1-3 | TRBV5-1 | TRBD1 | CASSSQGAGNTIYF | TGCGCCAGCAGCTCCCAGGGGGCTGGAAACACCATATATTTT
- | TRBJ2-3 | TRBV4-2 | TRBD2 | CASSQERGGRSDTQYF | TGTGCCAGCAGCCAAGAGCGGGGGGGTAGGTCAGATACGCAGTATTTT
- | TRBJ1-2 | TRBV6-5 | - | CASSQTGHGYTF | TGTGCCAGCAGTCAGACTGGCCATGGCTACACCTTC
- | TRBJ1-4 | TRBV19 | TRBD1 | CASSSWAGGREKLFF | TGTGCCAGTAGTAGCTGGGCAGGGGGCCGTGAAAAACTGTTTTTT